The sequence of this TCR beta chain was determined in a study of blood T cell repertoires in COVID-19. Study overall: Acute-phase and convalescent COVID-19 samples originated in the United States, Italy and Spain. PBMCs, B-cell-depleted T cells, or T cells provided the cDNA or gDNA that made up the material.

Deletions cut 5 bases from V and 4 bases from J, with 17 bases between. The germline CDR1 and CDR2 sequences are MNHEY and SMNVEV (reference sequence). The CDR3 is 15 amino acids. TCRdb keeps only in-frame clones here, not all; method: immunoSEQ multiplex PCR. Of roughly 330,000 clones listed, around four fifths are singletons. This sequence was found in a woman aged 45 to 65 with acute or convalescent COVID-19. The V gene is TRBV27, the J gene TRBJ1-2, with D perhaps TRBD1 (5 bases). The sequencing input was peripheral blood. CDR3 region: CASSRDSTTSYGYTF. CDR3 DNA: TGTGCCAGCAGTCGAGACAGCACAACCTCCTATGGCTACACCTTC.